This TCR beta chain was recorded in a study of OX40 agonist ivuxolimab in advanced cancers. Overall study context: Ivuxolimab, an antibody that agonizes OX40 (CD134), was administered to the patients.

Method: immunoSEQ multiplex PCR; TCRdb's copy keeps in-frame clones and lacks some. The repertoire consists of 51,000 or so clones, with about 85% occurring once and the leading ten covering around 15%. Exclusion applied to patients with autoimmune disease history or systemic immunosuppression. Sampled blood was obtained at baseline, cycle 4 day 1, and cycle 7 day 1. Findings of the study overall: Expanded clones were, on average, more numerous among CD8+ T cells than CD4+.

As for this clone: As yet, its antigen is unknown.

The CDR3 is made up of 16 amino acids. CDR1 and CDR2 (germline): SGHTA, FQGNSA. Trimming cost V 1 base and J 8 bases; bases outside gene matches: 8. The sequence came from an adult with an advanced solid tumor such as melanoma, head and neck, liver or kidney cancer. V is TRBV7-2 and J is TRBJ2-1, with 10 bases fitting TRBD2. The sample consisted of CD4+ or CD8+ T cells sorted from blood, taken in a trial of the OX40 agonist ivuxolimab. The CDR3 here is CASSLEGSGGAYEQFF. The CDR3 DNA reads TGTGCCAGCAGCTTAGAGGGGAGCGGGGGGGCCTATGAGCAGTTCTTC.